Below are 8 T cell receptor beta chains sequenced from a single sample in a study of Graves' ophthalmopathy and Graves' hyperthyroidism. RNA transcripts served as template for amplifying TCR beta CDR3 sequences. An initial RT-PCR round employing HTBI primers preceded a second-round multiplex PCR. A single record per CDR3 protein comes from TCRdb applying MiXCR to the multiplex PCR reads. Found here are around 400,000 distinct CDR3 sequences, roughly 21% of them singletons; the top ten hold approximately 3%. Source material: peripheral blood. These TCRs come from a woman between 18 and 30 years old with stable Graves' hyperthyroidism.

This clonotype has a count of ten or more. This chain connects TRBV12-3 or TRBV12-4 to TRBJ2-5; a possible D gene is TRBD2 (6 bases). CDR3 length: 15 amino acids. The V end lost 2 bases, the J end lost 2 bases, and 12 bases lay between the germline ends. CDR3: CASSLLAEAQETQYF. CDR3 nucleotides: TGTGCCAGCAGTTTATTAGCGGAGGCGCAAGAGACCCAGTACTTC.

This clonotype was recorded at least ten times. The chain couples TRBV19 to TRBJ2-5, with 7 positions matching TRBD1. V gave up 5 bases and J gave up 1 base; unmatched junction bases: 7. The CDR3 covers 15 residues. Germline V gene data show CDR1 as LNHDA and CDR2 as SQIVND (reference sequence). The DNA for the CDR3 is TGTGCCAGTAGTCTCCAAGGACAGGTCCAAGAGACCCAGTACTTC. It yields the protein CASSLQGQVQETQYF.

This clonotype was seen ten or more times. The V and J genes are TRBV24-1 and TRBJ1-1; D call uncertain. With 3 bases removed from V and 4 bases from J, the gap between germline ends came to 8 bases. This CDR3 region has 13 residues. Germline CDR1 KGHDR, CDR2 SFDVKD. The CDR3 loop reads CATSDRGVTEAFF. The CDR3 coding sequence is TGTGCCACCAGTGATCGGGGAGTCACTGAAGCTTTCTTT.

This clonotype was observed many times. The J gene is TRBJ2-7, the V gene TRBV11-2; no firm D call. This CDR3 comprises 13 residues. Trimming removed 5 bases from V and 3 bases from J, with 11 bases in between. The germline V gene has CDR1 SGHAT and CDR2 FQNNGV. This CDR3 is CASSPFIDYEQYF. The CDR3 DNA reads TGTGCCAGCAGCCCCTTTATTGACTACGAGCAGTACTTC.

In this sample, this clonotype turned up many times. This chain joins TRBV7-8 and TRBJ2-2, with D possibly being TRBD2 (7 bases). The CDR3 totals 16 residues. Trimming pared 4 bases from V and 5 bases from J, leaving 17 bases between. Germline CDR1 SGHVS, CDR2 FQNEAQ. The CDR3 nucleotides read TGTGCCAGCAGCTGGGGGGGCGACCTAAGGACCGGGGAGCTGTTTTTT. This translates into CASSWGGDLRTGELFF.

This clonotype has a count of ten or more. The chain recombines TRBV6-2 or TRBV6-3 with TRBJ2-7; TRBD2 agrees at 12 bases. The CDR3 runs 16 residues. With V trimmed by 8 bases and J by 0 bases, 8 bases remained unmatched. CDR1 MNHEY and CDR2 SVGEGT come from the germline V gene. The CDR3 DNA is TGTGCCAGCGCACTAGCGGGAGGTGCCCGCTCCTACGAGCAGTACTTC. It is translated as CASALAGGARSYEQYF.

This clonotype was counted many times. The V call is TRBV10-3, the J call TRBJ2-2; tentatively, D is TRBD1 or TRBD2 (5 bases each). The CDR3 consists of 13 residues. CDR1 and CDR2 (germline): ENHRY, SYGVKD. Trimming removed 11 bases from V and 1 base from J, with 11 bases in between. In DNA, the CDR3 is TGTGCCTCCGGGACGGTGAACACCGGGGAGCTGTTTTTT. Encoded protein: CASGTVNTGELFF.

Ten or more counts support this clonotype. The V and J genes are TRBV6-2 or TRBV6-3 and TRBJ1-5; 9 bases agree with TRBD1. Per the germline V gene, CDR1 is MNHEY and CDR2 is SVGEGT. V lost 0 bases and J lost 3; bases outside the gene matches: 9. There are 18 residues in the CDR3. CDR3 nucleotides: TGTGCCAGCAGTTACTCGAAAGAGACAGGGGGTTACAATCAGCCCCAGCATTTT. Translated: CASSYSKETGGYNQPQHF.